The 12 T cell receptor beta chains below come from one sample, sequenced in a study of shared clonotypes between healthy human individuals. The data were produced by immunoSEQ multiplex PCR, yet TCRdb's version contains in-frame clones alone and is incomplete. Of about 800,000 clones listed, 90% to 98% were seen once; the top ten hold about 0.22%. Naive CD8 populations comprised CD45RO-negative cells positively selected for CCR7, excluding terminally differentiated effector memory CD45RA+ cells. The sequencing input was naive CD8+ T cells sorted from blood. The receptors here all came from a man aged 30 to 45 in good health.

The sample holds one count of this clone. Written as DNA, the CDR3 is TGTGCCAGCAGCTTTCTCAATGAGCAGTTCTTC. Translating it yields CASSFLNEQFF. The chain uses TRBV7-9 and TRBJ2-1; no definite D call. Germline V gene sequence: CDR1 SEHNR, CDR2 FQNEAQ (reference sequence). The V and J ends lost 3 bases and 6 bases respectively, with 3 bases between them. This CDR3 is 11 amino acids long. Drawing the rest from reference TRBV7-9 and TRBJ2-1, the complete variable domain is DTGVSQNPRHKITKRGQNVTFRCDPISEHNRLYWYRQTLGQGPEFLTYFQNEAQLEKSRLLSDRFSAERPKGSFSTLEIQRTEQGDSAMYLCASSFLNEQFFGPGTRLTVL.

This clone was observed once. The CDR3 coding sequence is TGCAGCGTTGAGGATGTCACTGAAGCTTTCTTT. This gives the protein CSVEDVTEAFF. The chain recombines TRBV29-1 with TRBJ1-1; no clear D. Trimming cost V 3 bases and J 4 bases, with 6 bases left between them. Per the germline V gene, CDR1 is SQVTM and CDR2 is ANQGSEA. CDR3 length: 11 amino acids.

The chain uses TRBV5-1 and TRBJ2-5, with TRBD1 identical over 12 bases. CDR1 and CDR2 (germline): SGHRS, YFSETQ. This CDR3 comprises 15 residues. V shed 4 bases, J shed 4 bases, and the junction held 5 bases outside the gene matches. Written as DNA, the CDR3 is TGCGCCAGCAGCAACAAGGGACAGGGGGCAGAGACCCAGTACTTC. Translated, it gives CASSNKGQGAETQYF.

The V call is TRBV4-1, the J call TRBJ2-7; D may be TRBD2 (5 bases). This CDR3 contains 13 residues. Germline lookup yields CDR1 MGHRA and CDR2 YSYEKL. V lost 4 bases, J lost 6 bases, and 13 bases lay in between. The CDR3 DNA sequence: TGCGCCAGCAGCCCCCGGGATTCGAGCGAGCAGTACTTC. Protein product: CASSPRDSSEQYF.

The V gene is TRBV5-1, the J gene TRBJ2-7, with 8 bases identical to TRBD1. Germline CDR1 SGHRS, CDR2 YFSETQ. The CDR3 loop spans 14 amino acids. The J segment lost 6 bases and the V segment lost 3 bases, leaving 8 bases of the junction unmatched. CDR3 bases: TGCGCCAGCAGCTCAGTGACAGGGGTAGGCGAGCAGTACTTC. Amino acids: CASSSVTGVGEQYF.

Comments on this clone: At the DNA level, this CDR3 is encoded by other sequences in the same sample as well. This sequence joins TRBV11-2 and TRBJ2-7; D ambiguous. This CDR3 is 11 amino acids long. The germline V and J ends were trimmed by 1 base and 6 bases, with 4 bases remaining between them. Germline CDR1 SGHAT, CDR2 FQNNGV. CDR3 in DNA: TGTGCCAGCAGCTTAGGGTTCGAGCAGTACTTC. It is translated as CASSLGFEQYF.

The chain uses TRBV5-1 and TRBJ2-7; 7 bases line up with TRBD1. This CDR3 has 15 residues. V trimming: 0 bases; J trimming: 4 bases; junction bases outside the gene matches: 7. The germline V gene has CDR1 SGHRS and CDR2 YFSETQ. CDR3 coding DNA: TGCGCCAGCAGCTTGGAGGGCAGGGGGTGGTACGAGCAGTACTTC. Protein product: CASSLEGRGWYEQYF.

This chain connects TRBV4-1 to TRBJ2-5; TRBD2 agrees at 10 bases. Germline CDR1 MGHRA, CDR2 YSYEKL. The V segment lost 1 base and the J segment 1 base; nucleotides outside the gene matches: 9. This CDR3 contains 18 residues. The CDR3 DNA reads TGCGCCAGCAGCCAAGTAACTAGCGGGATGGGGGGCCAAGAGACCCAGTACTTC. Protein: CASSQVTSGMGGQETQYF.

V gene TRBV5-5 combines with J gene TRBJ2-3; D not certain. Germline V gene sequence: CDR1 SGHKS, CDR2 YYEKEE (reference sequence). The CDR3 runs 13 residues. Trimming shortened V by 3 bases and J by 8 bases, and 13 bases separated the two germline ends. CDR3 bases: TGTGCCAGCAGCTCAGAGAACGAGGTTACGCAGTATTTT. Translation: CASSSENEVTQYF.

Details on this clone: The sample carries other DNA sequences with the same CDR3. The genes are TRBV27 and TRBJ2-1; no reliable D call. Germline V gene lookup returns CDR1 MNHEY and CDR2 SMNVEV (reference sequence). The CDR3 spans 13 residues. Trimming removed 0 bases from V and 4 bases from J, with 4 bases in between. The CDR3 region is CASSLSQYNEQFF. The CDR3 DNA follows: TGTGCCAGCAGTTTATCGCAGTACAATGAGCAGTTCTTC.

The CDR3 nucleotides read TGTGCCAGCAGTGGATTGAGGGGCTCCTACGAGCAGTACTTC. Its translation is CASSGLRGSYEQYF. The chain combines TRBV25-1 with TRBJ2-7; D is perhaps TRBD1 or TRBD2 (5 bases each). Deletions cut 4 bases from V and 0 bases from J, with 10 bases between. This CDR3 spans 14 amino acids. Germline-derived CDR1 and CDR2 are MGHDK and SYGVNS.

The V gene is TRBV11-2, the J gene TRBJ2-7; D not certain. Deletions cut 0 bases from V and 3 bases from J, with 9 bases between. The CDR3 sequence is 14 residues long. Germline V gene sequence: CDR1 SGHAT, CDR2 FQNNGV. The CDR3 sequence is CASSLESIFYEQYF. CDR3 in DNA: TGTGCCAGCAGCTTAGAGTCTATCTTCTACGAGCAGTACTTC.